One and the same sample provided the 27 T cell receptor beta chains below, sequenced in a study of blood T cell repertoires in COVID-19 (dated by TCRdb to about 2020). Library prep was done by the immunoSEQ multiplex PCR assay. This immuneACCESS table, as held by TCRdb, lists in-frame sequences with V and J called but not all clones. Of the missing ones, under half trace to an unresolved V gene in checked studies; the others have no known cause. For this sample there are some 130,000 clones; 88% appear just once. The ten top clones hold about a tenth of the sample. Sequencing was carried out using peripheral blood. Source of these receptors: a middle-aged man with acute or convalescent COVID-19.

In DNA form, the CDR3 reads TGTGCCAGCAGCCCCCACGGGACACCCTATGGCTACACCTTC. Translation gives CASSPHGTPYGYTF. The genes are TRBV3-1 (or the pseudogene TRBV3-2) and TRBJ1-2; TRBD1 is a possible D gene (6 bases). The CDR3 is 14 residues long. CDR1 and CDR2 (germline): LGHDT, YNNKEL (reference sequence). V was cut by 4 bases and J by 4 bases, with 13 bases left in between.

V gene TRBV7-2 combines with J gene TRBJ1-2; TRBD1 is a possible D gene (5 bases). V shed 1 base and J shed 2 bases, with 5 bases lying between them. CDR1 SGHTA and CDR2 FQGNSA come from the germline V gene. The CDR3 has 13 amino acids. CDR3 in amino acids: CASSLGQNYGYTF. The CDR3 region has the DNA TGTGCCAGCAGCTTAGGACAGAACTATGGCTACACCTTC. Looking up the rest from reference TRBV7-2 and TRBJ1-2 gives the full variable domain: GAGVSQSPSNKVTEKGKDVELRCDPISGHTALYWYRQSLGQGLEFLIYFQGNSAPDKSGLPSDRFSAERTGGSVSTLTIQRTQQEDSAVYLCASSLGQNYGYTFGSGTRLTVV.

The rearrangement links TRBV5-1 to TRBJ1-2; TRBD1 is a possible D gene (6 bases). The germline gives CDR1 SGHRS, CDR2 YFSETQ. The CDR3 is made up of 13 amino acids. Trimming took 4 bases from V and 5 from J, leaving 12 bases between them. The CDR3 spells CASSLDRLYGYTF. CDR3 nucleotide sequence: TGCGCCAGCAGCCTCGACAGGCTTTATGGCTACACCTTC.

V usage is TRBV10-3 and J usage is TRBJ2-7, with TRBD2 matching 9 bases. The trim removed 6 bases at V and 3 bases at J, leaving 6 bases unmatched. The CDR3 is 14 amino acids. In germline, CDR1 is ENHRY, CDR2 SYGVKD. The CDR3 is CAISTGTSNYEQYF. The CDR3 DNA is TGTGCCATCAGCACCGGGACTAGCAACTACGAGCAGTACTTC.

The chain joins TRBV3-1 (or the pseudogene TRBV3-2) to TRBJ1-5; TRBD1 aligns across 9 bases. Germline values: CDR1 LGHDT, CDR2 YNNKEL (reference sequence). The CDR3 has 15 amino acids. The V gene end was trimmed by 1 base and the J gene end by 7 bases; junction bases not matched to a gene: 5. CDR3 bases: TGTGCCAGCAGCCAAGGGGGACAGGGTGGCCAGCCCCAGCATTTT. Translated: CASSQGGQGGQPQHF.

The V and J genes are TRBV6-6 and TRBJ2-3, with TRBD1 as a possible D gene (6 bases). Germline assignment: CDR1 MNHNY and CDR2 SVGAGI (reference sequence). V lost 7 bases to trimming and J lost 1 base, with 18 bases between them. This CDR3 region has 16 residues. As DNA, the CDR3 is TGTGCCAGCACCCATGGAAAGGGGGTGCGCACAGATACGCAGTATTTT. Its protein product is CASTHGKGVRTDTQYF.

CDR3 in amino acids: CASSRSGGNSGNTIYF. CDR3 DNA sequence: TGCGCCAGCAGCCGGTCCGGAGGAAACTCTGGAAACACCATATATTTT. The gene calls are TRBV4-1 and TRBJ1-3, with no clear D. CDR1 is MGHRA, CDR2 YSYEKL, per germline. This CDR3 is built from 16 residues. Between the trimmed V and J ends, which lost 4 bases and 0 bases, there was a span of 13 bases.

This chain uses TRBV2 with TRBJ2-7; possible D gene TRBD1, 6 bases. Germline lookup yields CDR1 SNHLY and CDR2 FYNNEI. V shed 7 bases and J shed 2 bases, with 18 bases lying between them. The CDR3 is made up of 15 amino acids. The CDR3 sequence is CASTFSQGFPYEQYF. The CDR3 nucleotides read TGTGCCAGCACCTTTTCGCAGGGGTTTCCCTACGAGCAGTACTTC.

This chain links TRBV9 with TRBJ1-1; D might be TRBD1 (5 bases). The CDR3 covers 14 residues. The V gene's germline CDR1 is SGDLS and CDR2 YYNGEE. Trimming took off 0 bases at V and 3 bases at J, with 9 bases between the two ends. Written as DNA, the CDR3 is TGTGCCAGCAGCGTAGGGGAGGGGCACACTGAAGCTTTCTTT. This encodes CASSVGEGHTEAFF.

This rearrangement joins TRBV6-1 to TRBJ1-1; TRBD1 is a possible D gene (5 bases). The CDR3 length is 15 residues. Germline values: CDR1 MNHNS, CDR2 SASEGT. V lost 2 bases and J lost 0, with 10 bases in between. DNA for the CDR3: TGTGCCAGCAGTGAATTTGTAGGGGTGAACACTGAAGCTTTCTTT. As protein: CASSEFVGVNTEAFF.

The V gene is TRBV10-3, the J gene TRBJ1-2; 8 bases match TRBD1. Germline-derived CDR1 and CDR2 are ENHRY and SYGVKD. The CDR3 is 11 residues long. Trimming cost V 7 bases and J 10 bases; bases outside gene matches: 5. Here the CDR3 reads CAITGGADYTF. The CDR3 nucleotides read TGTGCCATCACAGGGGGCGCCGACTACACCTTC.

This rearrangement joins TRBV25-1 to TRBJ2-3; possible D gene TRBD1, 5 bases. V shed 3 bases and J shed 7 bases, with 11 bases lying between them. The CDR3 has 13 residues. Germline loops: CDR1 MGHDK, CDR2 SYGVNS. Here the CDR3 DNA reads TGTGCCAGCAGTGACCCCAGGGCGTATACGCAGTATTTT. This gives the protein CASSDPRAYTQYF.

V and J are TRBV28 and TRBJ2-3, with D perhaps TRBD2 (6 bases). This CDR3 is built from 15 residues. With 6 bases removed from V and 0 bases from J, the gap between germline ends came to 13 bases. Germline values: CDR1 MDHEN, CDR2 SYDVKM. CDR3 sequence reads: CASRVWGLSTDTQYF. The CDR3 DNA sequence: TGTGCCAGCAGGGTATGGGGACTCAGCACAGATACGCAGTATTTT.

The genes are TRBV30 and TRBJ2-7; 7 bases align to TRBD1. The germline CDR1 and CDR2 sequences are GTSNPN and SVGIG (reference sequence). This CDR3 region has 13 residues. The junction had 7 bases not matched to a gene; V was cut back by 5 bases and J by 3 bases. The CDR3 sequence: CAWVRDRDYEQYF. The CDR3, as DNA: TGTGCCTGGGTTCGAGACAGGGACTACGAGCAGTACTTC.

This rearrangement joins TRBV27 to TRBJ1-1, with TRBD1 identical over 8 bases. There are 13 residues in the CDR3. Per the germline V gene, CDR1 is MNHEY and CDR2 is SMNVEV (reference sequence). The J segment lost 5 bases and the V segment lost 4 bases, leaving 3 bases of the junction unmatched. CDR3 in DNA: TGTGCCAGCAGTTCAGGGGGCTGGACTGAAGCTTTCTTT. This sequence encodes CASSSGGWTEAFF.

The rearrangement joins TRBV5-6 to TRBJ1-1; D unclear. The CDR3 is 12 amino acids. V gave up 4 bases and J gave up 4 bases, with 8 bases separating them. Germline CDR1 reads SGHDT; CDR2 reads YYEEEE. DNA for the CDR3: TGTGCCAGCAGCCAGGTGGGCACTGAAGCTTTCTTT. This translates into CASSQVGTEAFF.

This clone came up once. The CDR3 carries no conserved terminal phenylalanine or tryptophan, so it likely arises from a read error. The chain links TRBV10-2 to TRBJ1-1, with D perhaps TRBD1 (5 bases). Germline loops: CDR1 WSHSY, CDR2 SAAADI. This CDR3 comprises 13 residues. Trimming took 10 bases from V and 1 from J, leaving 13 bases between them. This CDR3 is CATFRTTNTEAFL. The DNA for the CDR3 is TGCGCCACATTCCGGACAACGAACACTGAAGCTTTCCTT.

This rearrangement joins TRBV7-2 to TRBJ2-3; TRBD1 agrees at 9 bases. The germline gives CDR1 SGHTA, CDR2 FQGNSA. The CDR3 loop spans 15 amino acids. The trim removed 5 bases at V and 4 bases at J, leaving 7 bases unmatched. The CDR3 sequence: CASSLSRDRADTQYF. CDR3 bases: TGTGCCAGCAGCCTCAGCAGGGACAGGGCAGATACGCAGTATTTT.

This rearrangement joins TRBV6-1 to TRBJ1-3; no clear D gene. Per the germline V gene, CDR1 is MNHNS and CDR2 is SASEGT. The CDR3 sequence is 12 residues long. The ends were cut back, 5 bases at V and 3 bases at J, with 5 bases in the middle. The CDR3 protein is CASSRVGNTIYF. CDR3 DNA: TGTGCCAGCAGTCGGGTTGGAAACACCATATATTTT.

The chain is built from TRBV9 and TRBJ2-7; weak D call: TRBD2 (7 bases). Germline V gene lookup returns CDR1 SGDLS and CDR2 YYNGEE. Trimming removed 3 bases from V and 0 bases from J, with 16 bases in between. The CDR3 runs 16 residues. The CDR3 is CASSAGGGGPSYEQYF. The DNA of the CDR3 is TGTGCCAGCAGCGCGGGGGGCGGGGGTCCCTCCTACGAGCAGTACTTC.

The chain employs TRBV15 and TRBJ2-7, with 11 bases fitting TRBD2. The CDR3 has 16 residues. CDR1 and CDR2 (germline): LNHNV, YYDKDF (reference sequence). The J segment lost 3 bases and the V segment lost 1 base, leaving 5 bases of the junction unmatched. This CDR3 reads CATSRGRLAGGYEQYF. In DNA, the CDR3 is TGTGCCACCAGCAGAGGTCGGCTAGCGGGAGGCTACGAGCAGTACTTC.

The chain uses TRBV7-6 and TRBJ2-7; 9 positions match TRBD2. Germline CDR1 SGHVS, CDR2 FNYEAQ. Trimming removed 0 bases from V and 7 bases from J; junction bases left unmatched: 7. This CDR3 is 15 amino acids long. The CDR3 bases are TGTGCCAGCAGCTTAGCTAGCGGGGGATCGGGGGAGCAGTACTTC. Its protein is CASSLASGGSGEQYF.

The chain has TRBV24-1 and TRBJ2-2, with TRBD1 matching over 9 bases. Trimming cost V 3 bases and J 5 bases; bases outside gene matches: 18. Germline values: CDR1 KGHDR, CDR2 SFDVKD. There are 20 residues in the CDR3. The chain's CDR3 is CATSDRRRSLGQGRTGELFF. DNA for the CDR3: TGTGCCACCAGTGATCGAAGACGAAGTCTTGGACAGGGGCGAACCGGGGAGCTGTTTTTT.

V usage is TRBV5-4 and J usage is TRBJ1-1; the D gene is possibly TRBD1 (5 bases). V gave up 5 bases and J gave up 4 bases, with 9 bases separating them. This CDR3 spans 12 amino acids. Germline values: CDR1 SGHNT, CDR2 YYREEE (reference sequence). Written as DNA, the CDR3 is TGTGCCAGCAGACAGGACGGCACTGAAGCTTTCTTT. Translation: CASRQDGTEAFF.

This chain connects TRBV11-2 to TRBJ2-7, with 10 bases lining up with TRBD2. This CDR3 spans 13 amino acids. Germline V gene sequence: CDR1 SGHAT, CDR2 FQNNGV. Germline trimming cut 1 base from V and 11 bases from J; bases unmatched to any gene: 5. CDR3 residues: CASSLGASGREYF. DNA of the CDR3: TGTGCCAGCAGCTTAGGGGCTAGCGGGAGAGAGTACTTC.

The chain is built from TRBV10-3 and TRBJ2-1, with D unresolved. The CDR3 consists of 15 residues. Germline CDR1 reads ENHRY; CDR2 reads SYGVKD. Trimming took 6 bases from V and 6 from J, leaving 18 bases between them. The CDR3 sequence: CAIRATQYISNEQFF. CDR3 nucleotides: TGTGCCATCAGGGCGACACAATACATCTCCAATGAGCAGTTCTTC.

The rearrangement links TRBV6-5 to TRBJ1-2; a weak D match, TRBD1 (6 bases). Trimming removed 6 bases at V and 3 bases at J, with 14 bases between. CDR1 and CDR2 (germline): MNHEY, SVGAGI. CDR3 size: 14 residues. The CDR3 DNA is TGTGCCAGCAGCCACAGGGTTCCGGACTATGGCTACACCTTC. It yields the protein CASSHRVPDYGYTF.